Each of the 17 T cell receptor beta chains below was sequenced from the same sample in a study of CD8 T cells in ankylosing spondylitis. Their target antigens are unknown. TCRdb analysed the 5' RACE reads with MiXCR anew, one entry per CDR3 protein. The repertoire holds approximately 540,000 distinct CDR3 sequences, with over 9.5% as singletons. Study results and caveats: Among TCR beta sequences, a motif of under ten highly homologous variants appeared characteristic of ankylosing spondylitis blood.

Sequenced: blood, either unsorted or a sorted T cell fraction (not recorded which). The receptor set was obtained from a male donor with ankylosing spondylitis.

This clonotype was seen more than once but under ten times. This chain connects TRBV5-1 to TRBJ2-7, with no clear D. Germline V gives CDR1 SGHRS, CDR2 YFSETQ. The CDR3 runs to 14 residues. V was trimmed by 0 bases and J by 2 bases, leaving 9 bases between them. In DNA, the CDR3 is TGCGCCAGCAGCTTGGCCCTTAACACCTACGAGCAGTACTTC. Protein sequence: CASSLALNTYEQYF.

This clonotype was found a few times. The chain combines TRBV12-3 or TRBV12-4 with TRBJ2-7; D is perhaps TRBD2 (6 bases). The CDR3 length is 15 residues. V dropped 4 bases and J dropped 4 bases, with 17 bases sitting between them. The CDR3, as DNA: TGTGCCAGCAGTTCCGGTTGGGGGGAGCCATACGAGCAGTACTTC. The encoded protein is CASSSGWGEPYEQYF.

V is TRBV12-3 or TRBV12-4 and J is TRBJ2-7; 8 bases fit TRBD2. Unmatched junction bases numbered 8, after V lost 5 bases and J lost 2 bases. The CDR3 runs 15 residues. The CDR3 coding sequence is TGTGCCAGCAGTCCGCGGGCGGGGGGAGCCTACGAGCAGTACTTC. Encoded protein: CASSPRAGGAYEQYF.

This clonotype has more than one count but fewer than ten. V is TRBV20-1 and J is TRBJ2-1, with TRBD2 identical over 11 bases. The trim removed 3 bases at V and 4 bases at J, leaving 5 bases unmatched. Germline CDR1 is DFQATT and CDR2 is SNEGSKA (reference sequence). The length of the CDR3 is 15 residues. The chain's CDR3 is CSASTGTSGYNEQFF. Written as DNA, the CDR3 is TGCAGTGCTAGTACGGGGACTAGCGGATACAATGAGCAGTTCTTC.

The table lists this clonotype with many counts. V and J are TRBV7-2 and TRBJ2-5, with D uncertain. Germline loops: CDR1 SGHTA, CDR2 FQGNSA. The germline V and J ends were trimmed by 6 bases and 5 bases, with 13 bases remaining between them. The length of the CDR3 is 13 residues. CDR3 in DNA: TGTGCCAGCAGTTATAGTCTTGGCGAGACCCAGTACTTC. Protein sequence: CASSYSLGETQYF.

This clonotype was seen more than once but under ten times. The rearrangement links TRBV3-1 to TRBJ2-2, with D hard to call. The germline V and J ends were trimmed by 10 bases and 0 bases, with 12 bases remaining between them. The germline V gene has CDR1 LGHDT and CDR2 YNNKEL (reference sequence). This CDR3 has 14 amino acids. The CDR3, as DNA: TGTGCCACCCGTCGGCAGGCGAACACCGGGGAGCTGTTTTTT. Translated: CATRRQANTGELFF.

A few counts support this clonotype. The rearrangement links TRBV7-9 to TRBJ2-4, with D possibly TRBD1 on 7 matching bases. Germline V CDR1 and CDR2: SEHNR, FQNEAQ (reference sequence). This CDR3 is built from 16 residues. Trimming cost V 1 base and J 8 bases, with 18 bases left between them. The CDR3 DNA reads TGTGCCAGCAGCTTAGACGGAGGGGGCGAGGGGGACATTCAGTACTTC. It translates to CASSLDGGGEGDIQYF.

The table lists this clonotype with many counts. The chain is built from TRBV5-5 and TRBJ2-1; the match to TRBD2 covers 14 bases. Germline CDR1 and CDR2: SGHKS and YYEKEE (reference sequence). The V segment lost 4 bases and the J segment 12 bases; nucleotides outside the gene matches: 12. This CDR3 is 16 amino acids long. The CDR3: CASSPGLAGDSRAQFF. The DNA of the CDR3 is TGTGCCAGCAGCCCGGGACTAGCGGGAGACTCTAGGGCGCAGTTCTTC. Complete variable domain (other parts from reference TRBV5-5 and TRBJ2-1): DAGVTQSPTHLIKTRGQQVTLRCSPISGHKSVSWYQQVLGQGPQFIFQYYEKEERGRGNFPDRFSARQFPNYSSELNVNALLLGDSALYLCASSPGLAGDSRAQFFGPGTRLTVL.

V is TRBV5-1 and J is TRBJ1-2; no clear D gene. Trimming pared 0 bases from V and 8 bases from J, leaving 14 bases between. CDR1 and CDR2 from the germline V gene are SGHRS and YFSETQ. The CDR3 covers 14 residues. This chain's CDR3 is CASSLAWLVGGYTF. CDR3 DNA: TGCGCCAGCAGCTTGGCCTGGCTGGTTGGGGGCTACACCTTC.

The chain combines TRBV28 with TRBJ1-2; D not resolved. Trimming removed 7 bases from V and 0 bases from J, with 6 bases in between. The CDR3 totals 12 residues. Germline CDR1 is MDHEN and CDR2 is SYDVKM. The DNA of the CDR3 is TGTGCCAGCACCCCCTCTAACTATGGCTACACCTTC. It translates to CASTPSNYGYTF.

The chain recombines TRBV29-1 with TRBJ2-2, with TRBD2 matching over 8 bases. V was clipped by 5 bases and J by 2 bases; unmatched bases: 4. This CDR3 region has 14 residues. Germline loops: CDR1 SQVTM, CDR2 ANQGSEA. CDR3 residues: CSVLSGTNTGELFF. The CDR3 DNA sequence: TGCAGCGTTCTTAGCGGGACCAACACCGGGGAGCTGTTTTTT.

This clonotype was recorded a few times. The chain carries TRBV6-1 and TRBJ1-2; 7 bases are shared with TRBD1. The CDR3 has 13 amino acids. Germline lookup yields CDR1 MNHNS and CDR2 SASEGT. The trim removed 3 bases at V and 8 bases at J, leaving 6 bases unmatched. CDR3 residues: CASSDYRGDGYTF. The CDR3 bases are TGTGCCAGCAGTGATTACAGGGGAGACGGCTACACCTTC.

This clonotype has only a few counts. The chain couples TRBV12-3 or TRBV12-4 to TRBJ1-1; 10 bases line up with TRBD1. After removal of 8 bases from V and 0 bases from J, the junction contained 9 bases not matched to a gene. There are 16 residues in the CDR3. Written as DNA, the CDR3 is TGTGCCAGCCGTTCTAGGACAGGGGGATTGAACACTGAAGCTTTCTTT. Protein: CASRSRTGGLNTEAFF.

This clonotype was seen many times. This chain connects TRBV5-1 to TRBJ2-3, with a possible D match to TRBD2 (5 bases). The CDR3 consists of 13 residues. Germline assignment: CDR1 SGHRS and CDR2 YFSETQ. V dropped 4 bases and J dropped 2 bases, with 8 bases sitting between them. CDR3 DNA sequence: TGCGCCAGCAGCCCGGGGATCACAGATACGCAGTATTTT. Its protein is CASSPGITDTQYF.

The chain has TRBV21-1 and TRBJ1-2. TRBV21-1 is a known pseudogene. The CDR3 extends over 20 amino acids. In DNA, the CDR3 is TGTGCCAGCAGCTCCACCACCCTAAAGGCAGCGGACGAAGAGGACTATGGCTACACCTTC. It is translated as CASSSTTLKAADEEDYGYTF.

This chain joins TRBV28 and TRBJ2-7, with TRBD1 matching over 7 bases. CDR3 length equals 13 residues. Germline V gene lookup returns CDR1 MDHEN and CDR2 SYDVKM. The junction had 5 bases not matched to a gene; V was cut back by 8 bases and J by 1 base. DNA for the CDR3: TGTGCCAGCGGACCGGGACAGTCCTACGAGCAGTACGTC. Amino acid sequence: CASGPGQSYEQYV.

The V gene is TRBV6-1, the J gene TRBJ2-1, with D possibly TRBD2 on 5 matching bases. This CDR3 has 18 amino acids. The V gene's germline CDR1 is MNHNS and CDR2 SASEGT. Trimming removed 1 base from V and 3 bases from J, with 19 bases in between. CDR3 residues: CASSEGRDRGLRYNEQFF. CDR3 DNA sequence: TGTGCCAGCAGTGAAGGTCGGGATCGAGGGCTCCGCTACAATGAGCAGTTCTTC.